This TCR beta chain was retrieved from a study of spatial heterogeneity in lung cancer. Across the study: On average, each unique TCR and UMI combination appeared more than ten times in raw reads.

One entry per CDR3 protein, called by TCRdb with MiXCR from the 5' RACE reads. The sample has 50,000 to 60,000 distinct CDR3 sequences, less than 9% seen once; the top ten hold around 36%. The time point denotes: blood at routine non-recurrence follow-up after resection. Whole RNA came from tumor, nontumor lung or frozen PBMC and was sequenced without being sorted. This clonotype was seen repeatedly, ten times or more. This TCR was recovered from a female donor with early-stage non-small cell lung cancer. The sample in question was PBMCs, obtained at follow-up.

CDR3 DNA sequence: TGCGCCAGCAGCCGGACAGGTCCCTTTAGCAATCAGCCCCAGCATTTT. It translates to CASSRTGPFSNQPQHF. The chain recombines TRBV5-1 with TRBJ1-5, with TRBD1 matching over 7 bases. V was clipped by 4 bases and J by 0 bases; unmatched bases: 7. The CDR3 extends over 16 amino acids. Germline V CDR1 and CDR2: SGHRS, YFSETQ.